Below, 29 T cell receptor beta chains from the same sample are listed, as sequenced in a study of spatial heterogeneity in lung cancer (dated by TCRdb to between 2017 and 2020). Interpreted using the paper, the time point label stands for: sample taken at primary tumor resection. The library was obtained by 5' RACE. For sequencing, a NextSeq 500 was employed. The public sequencing data were trimmed at Q25 with fastp and processed into clonotypes with MiXCR by TCRdb, which kept only in-frame beta chains. Rows are combined by CDR3 protein, so each entry shows the most common genes and DNA. The sample records about 92,000 distinct CDR3 sequences, approximately 12% of which are singletons. The ten largest clones represent approximately 39% of the sample. Sequenced here: PBMCs, sampled at surgery. These receptors were collected from a male donor with early-stage non-small cell lung cancer.

The CDR3 protein is CASSLTLSSYNSPLHF. CDR3 nucleotide sequence: TGTGCCAGCAGTCTGACACTCAGCTCCTATAATTCACCCCTCCACTTT. The chain joins TRBV7-2 to TRBJ1-6; D uncertain. This CDR3 has 16 amino acids. Germline CDR1 SGHTA, CDR2 FQGNSA. Trimming pared 6 bases from V and 0 bases from J, leaving 12 bases between.

This clonotype was seen more than once but under ten times. V and J are TRBV20-1 and TRBJ2-7; 9 bases are shared with TRBD1. V lost 2 bases, J lost 6 bases, and 14 bases stayed unmatched. Germline CDR1 DFQATT, CDR2 SNEGSKA (reference sequence). This CDR3 contains 16 residues. Here the CDR3 DNA reads TGCAGTGCTAGACCGGGGCCCGGGACAGGGTATTTCGAGCAGTACTTC. Its translation: CSARPGPGTGYFEQYF.

The chain couples TRBV28 to TRBJ2-3; D not certain. Trimming took off 8 bases at V and 2 bases at J, with 41 bases between the two ends. The germline V gene encodes CDR1 MDHEN and CDR2 SYDVKM. The CDR3 has 23 residues. The CDR3 nucleotides read TGTGCCAGCCCCCCAGCAGGCTTCGAGTCGACTCCAGTGTTCGCAGAACACACAGATACGCAGTATTTT. This encodes CASPPAGFESTPVFAEHTDTQYF.

At least ten counts were recorded for this clonotype. This chain joins TRBV10-3 and TRBJ2-3; a possible D gene is TRBD2 (6 bases). The CDR3 totals 13 residues. Germline assignment: CDR1 ENHRY and CDR2 SYGVKD. The V and J ends lost 2 bases and 5 bases respectively, with 8 bases between them. The CDR3 reads CAISEREEDTQYF. In nucleotides, the CDR3 is TGTGCCATCAGTGAGAGGGAGGAAGATACGCAGTATTTT.

This clonotype was seen more than once but under ten times. The chain has TRBV5-1 and TRBJ2-7; the D is unclear. In germline, CDR1 is SGHRS, CDR2 YFSETQ. V was pared by 0 bases and J by 0 bases, with 10 bases between. This CDR3 region has 15 residues. The CDR3 loop reads CASSLEAVSSYEQYF. The DNA of the CDR3 is TGCGCCAGCAGCTTGGAGGCGGTCAGCTCCTACGAGCAGTACTTC.

This clonotype has more than one count but fewer than ten. This chain connects TRBV20-1 to TRBJ2-7; 8 bases map to TRBD1. Germline assignment: CDR1 DFQATT and CDR2 SNEGSKA (reference sequence). The length of the CDR3 is 13 residues. The DNA of the CDR3 is TGCAGCTTCGAGGGACAGGAGGGTTTCGAGCAGTACTTC. Its translation: CSFEGQEGFEQYF.

This clonotype was recorded many times. The chain has TRBV7-2 and TRBJ1-2; TRBD1 matches at 9 bases. The CDR3 has 14 residues. Germline loops: CDR1 SGHTA, CDR2 FQGNSA. The junction had 4 bases not matched to a gene; V was cut back by 4 bases and J by 4 bases. Here the CDR3 DNA reads TGTGCCAGCAGCTCCGGGACAGGGATCTATGGCTACACCTTC. Translation gives CASSSGTGIYGYTF.

This clonotype was observed many times. The chain carries TRBV29-1 and TRBJ1-1; D call uncertain. V was trimmed by 3 bases and J by 5 bases, leaving 10 bases between them. The CDR3 loop spans 12 amino acids. Germline-derived CDR1 and CDR2 are SQVTM and ANQGSEA. The CDR3 DNA is TGCAGCGTTGAGAGGGTTTCGACTGAAGCTTTCTTT. As protein: CSVERVSTEAFF. Variable domain in full (rest from reference TRBV29-1 and TRBJ1-1): SAVISQKPSRDICQRGTSLTIQCQVDSQVTMMFWYRQQPGQSLTLIATANQGSEATYESGFVIDKFPISRPNLTFSTLTVSNMSPEDSSIYLCSVERVSTEAFFGQGTRLTVV.

The chain is built from TRBV6-2 or TRBV6-3 and TRBJ2-5; D is perhaps TRBD2 (7 bases). From germline, CDR1 is MNHEY and CDR2 SVGEGT. V gave up 9 bases and J gave up 2 bases, with 25 bases separating them. The CDR3 extends over 17 amino acids. CDR3 region: CARTSPLGGLRQETQYF. Written as DNA, the CDR3 is TGTGCCAGGACCTCCCCACTGGGGGGGCTTAGACAAGAGACCCAGTACTTC.

The chain carries TRBV5-6 and TRBJ2-5; tentative D call: TRBD2 (5 bases). Germline assignment: CDR1 SGHDT and CDR2 YYEEEE. The V and J ends lost 0 bases and 2 bases respectively, with 8 bases between them. The CDR3 covers 14 residues. CDR3 sequence reads: CASSLASGQETQYF. The CDR3 nucleotides are TGTGCCAGCAGCTTGGCCTCGGGGCAAGAGACCCAGTACTTC.

This clonotype was recorded a few times. V usage is TRBV6-5 and J usage is TRBJ1-4; 9 positions agree with TRBD1. Germline V gene sequence: CDR1 MNHEY, CDR2 SVGAGI. V lost 5 bases, J lost 10 bases, and 14 bases stayed unmatched. The length of the CDR3 is 16 residues. CDR3 bases: TGTGCCAGCAGTACCACAGGGGGCATGGGTGTAGGAAAACTGTTTTTT. Residues: CASSTTGGMGVGKLFF.

The chain uses TRBV6-6 and TRBJ1-5, with TRBD1 matching over 9 bases. V gave up 11 bases and J gave up 4 bases; unmatched junction bases: 9. CDR3 length: 14 residues. Germline V gene data show CDR1 as MNHNY and CDR2 as SVGAGI (reference sequence). Here the CDR3 reads CACTGQGRNQPQHF. The CDR3 nucleotides read TGTGCCTGCACGGGACAGGGAAGGAATCAGCCCCAGCATTTT.

V gene TRBV20-1 combines with J gene TRBJ2-1; D is unresolved. Looked up from germline, CDR1 is DFQATT and CDR2 is SNEGSKA (reference sequence). This CDR3 region has 11 residues. Trimming cost V 0 bases and J 9 bases, with 6 bases left between them. This CDR3 is CSARDDFEQFF. As DNA, the CDR3 is TGCAGTGCTAGAGATGATTTTGAGCAGTTCTTC.

This chain links TRBV7-2 with TRBJ2-7; 9 bases are shared with TRBD2. There are 16 residues in the CDR3. Per germline, CDR1 SGHTA and CDR2 FQGNSA. Trimming took 5 bases from V and 2 from J; bases not matched to a gene: 10. In DNA, the CDR3 is TGTGCCAGCAGCCCCAGCGCAGGCGGGGGGGCCTACGAGCAGTACTTC. It yields the protein CASSPSAGGGAYEQYF.

The sample holds a few counts of this clonotype. The junction departs from germline at one end; a sequencing error may be responsible. In DNA, the CDR3 is TGTGCTAGCAGCAAGGACGGCGGCGGGATGAACACTGAAGCTTTCTTT. It specifies CASSKDGGGMNTEAFF. This sequence joins TRBV7-7 and TRBJ1-1, with D uncertain. Germline assignment: CDR1 SSHAT and CDR2 FNYEAQ (reference sequence). The CDR3 extends over 16 amino acids.

The chain carries TRBV12-3 or TRBV12-4 and TRBJ1-6; 7 positions match TRBD1. J was trimmed by 7 bases and V by 3 bases; bases with no gene match: 3. The CDR3 covers 14 residues. The CDR3 loop is CASSLGQRNSPLHF. CDR3 nucleotides: TGTGCCAGCAGTTTGGGACAGCGGAATTCACCCCTCCACTTT.

This rearrangement joins TRBV7-2 to TRBJ1-1, with a tentative D call TRBD1 (5 bases). V lost 1 base, J lost 4 bases, and 13 bases lay in between. The CDR3 runs 15 residues. CDR1 is SGHTA and CDR2 is FQGNSA in the germline V gene. The CDR3, as DNA: TGTGCCAGCAGCTTAGTTCCAACCGGGGGCACTGAAGCTTTCTTT. It encodes CASSLVPTGGTEAFF. Filled out from reference TRBV7-2 and TRBJ1-1, the complete variable domain reads GAGVSQSPSNKVTEKGKDVELRCDPISGHTALYWYRQSLGQGLEFLIYFQGNSAPDKSGLPSDRFSAERTGGSVSTLTIQRTQQEDSAVYLCASSLVPTGGTEAFFGQGTRLTVV.

Comment on this clonotype: It may be a read error: a sequence one base away is much more abundant. The chain joins TRBV5-1 to TRBJ2-2; D might be TRBD1 (5 bases). Germline CDR1 is SGHRS and CDR2 is YFSETQ. The CDR3 has 16 amino acids. The CDR3 sequence: CVSSLAVRANTGELFF. CDR3 coding DNA: TGCGTCAGCAGCTTGGCCGTCAGGGCGAACACCGGGGAGCTGTTTTTT.

This clonotype occurred many times. This sequence joins TRBV19 and TRBJ1-5; the D is unclear. This CDR3 contains 12 residues. The germline V and J ends were trimmed by 6 bases and 5 bases, with 8 bases remaining between them. The V gene's germline CDR1 is LNHDA and CDR2 SQIVND (reference sequence). The CDR3 nucleotides read TGTGCCAGTAGGATCAGGTATCAGCCCCAGCATTTT. Translation: CASRIRYQPQHF.

The table lists this clonotype with a few counts. The chain carries TRBV20-1 and TRBJ2-7; D is perhaps TRBD2 (5 bases). The V end was cut by 8 bases, the J end by 0 bases, with 11 bases between. The CDR3 extends over 12 amino acids. CDR1 is DFQATT and CDR2 is SNEGSKA in the germline V gene (reference sequence). CDR3 amino acids: CSKKRSSYEQYF. The DNA of the CDR3 is TGCAGTAAAAAGCGGAGCTCCTACGAGCAGTACTTC.

The chain uses TRBV28 and TRBJ2-4; 10 bases fit TRBD1. Germline V gene lookup returns CDR1 MDHEN and CDR2 SYDVKM. This CDR3 spans 15 amino acids. With V trimmed by 7 bases and J by 5 bases, 8 bases remained unmatched. Here the CDR3 DNA reads TGTGCCAGCACGACAGGGGGCGCTCCCCAAAACATTCAGTACTTC. Translated: CASTTGGAPQNIQYF. Using reference TRBV28 and TRBJ2-4 for the parts outside the CDR3, the full variable domain is DVKVTQSSRYLVKRTGEKVFLECVQDMDHENMFWYRQDPGLGLRLIYFSYDVKMKEKGDIPEGYSVSREKKERFSLILESASTNQTSMYLCASTTGGAPQNIQYFGAGTRLSVL.

This clonotype has more than one count but fewer than ten. The V and J genes are TRBV20-1 and TRBJ2-3; D is possibly TRBD2 (6 bases). V lost 5 bases to trimming and J lost 6 bases, with 21 bases between them. This CDR3 comprises 15 residues. CDR1 DFQATT and CDR2 SNEGSKA come from the germline V gene (reference sequence). CDR3 sequence: CSALGGFIGEDTQYF. The CDR3 nucleotides read TGCAGTGCTTTGGGGGGTTTCATAGGCGAGGATACGCAGTATTTT.

This clonotype was counted a few times. The chain couples TRBV7-9 to TRBJ2-7, with 9 bases identical to TRBD1. CDR3 length: 14 amino acids. Germline V lookup: CDR1 SEHNR, CDR2 FQNEAQ (reference sequence). J lost 5 bases, V lost 5 bases, and 7 bases had no gene match. For the CDR3, the DNA is TGTGCCAGCAGCCCGCGGACAGGGGACGACGAGCAGTACTTC. It translates to CASSPRTGDDEQYF.

This clonotype turned up a few times. V and J are TRBV11-2 and TRBJ1-2; D might be TRBD1 (6 bases). The germline V gene has CDR1 SGHAT and CDR2 FQNNGV. This CDR3 spans 15 amino acids. V lost 5 bases, J lost 6 bases, and 19 bases lay in between. The DNA of the CDR3 is TGTGCCAGCAGCCCGGGCACAGGGTCGCTCCATGGCTACACCTTC. It encodes CASSPGTGSLHGYTF. Complete variable domain (other parts from reference TRBV11-2 and TRBJ1-2): EAGVAQSPRYKIIEKRQSVAFWCNPISGHATLYWYQQILGQGPKLLIQFQNNGVVDDSQLPKDRFSAERLKGVDSTLKIQPAKLEDSAVYLCASSPGTGSLHGYTFGSGTRLTVV.

This chain links TRBV6-6 with TRBJ1-5; D remains ambiguous. CDR1 is MNHNY, CDR2 SVGAGI, per germline (reference sequence). The CDR3 is 17 residues long. V was shortened by 2 bases and J by 0 bases, with 14 bases between the two germline ends. In nucleotides, the CDR3 is TGTGCCAGCAGTTACACCGAGGAGTCCTATAGCAATCAGCCCCAGCATTTT. The encoded protein is CASSYTEESYSNQPQHF.

V usage is TRBV10-3 and J usage is TRBJ2-2, with D perhaps being TRBD1 or TRBD2 (5 bases each). The CDR3 sequence is 15 residues long. Per germline, CDR1 ENHRY and CDR2 SYGVKD. Trimming left V 6 bases short and J 0 bases short, with 11 bases between. The CDR3 here is CAIRNGTANTGELFF. As DNA, the CDR3 is TGTGCCATCAGAAACGGGACGGCGAACACCGGGGAGCTGTTTTTT.

This clonotype showed up many times. This chain uses TRBV5-1 with TRBJ2-2; D is uncertain. The CDR3 runs to 13 residues. Germline lookup yields CDR1 SGHRS and CDR2 YFSETQ. Trimming removed 4 bases from V and 0 bases from J, with 4 bases in between. CDR3 sequence: CASSPSNTGELFF. CDR3 sequence (DNA): TGCGCCAGCAGCCCATCGAACACCGGGGAGCTGTTTTTT.

This clonotype was seen many times. The CDR3 DNA reads TGTGCCAGCACCTCCGCGGGGGGCGTCCACAATGAGCAGTTCTTC. This codes for CASTSAGGVHNEQFF. V usage is TRBV28 and J usage is TRBJ2-1; the match to TRBD2 covers 8 bases. CDR3 length equals 15 residues. Germline CDR1 MDHEN, CDR2 SYDVKM. Trimming at V came to 7 bases and at J to 5 bases, leaving 10 bases not matched to a gene.

The V gene is TRBV20-1, the J gene TRBJ1-6; 10 bases match TRBD1. The ends lost 0 bases at V and 1 base at J; junction bases unmatched: 6. The CDR3 runs to 18 residues. Germline V gene lookup returns CDR1 DFQATT and CDR2 SNEGSKA (reference sequence). The CDR3 bases are TGCAGTGCTAGAGATATTAAGGGACAGGGGTCCTATAATTCACCCCTCCACTTT. Translated: CSARDIKGQGSYNSPLHF.